This T cell receptor (beta chain) was sequenced during a study of T cells in Graves' hyperthyroidism and ophthalmopathy. Study in general: Peripheral blood was obtained at initial diagnosis, preceding any treatment.

Comments on this clonotype: No antigen is known for it.

Study outcomes and limitations: Ophthalmopathy could be told apart from stable hyperthyroidism with a 13 V-J model.

The CDR3 runs to 14 residues. Germline V gene lookup returns CDR1 DFQATT and CDR2 SNEGSKA (reference sequence). V was clipped by 3 bases and J by 2 bases, with 11 bases between them. RNA transcripts yielded amplified TCR beta CDR3 regions. An initial round of RT-PCR targeting the TCR CDR3 relied on the HTBI primer set. TCRdb re-derived calls from the multiplex PCR reads in MiXCR, one entry per CDR3 protein. The sample has over 120,000 distinct CDR3 sequences; roughly a fifth are singletons. The chain carries TRBV20-1 and TRBJ1-5; D is undetermined. The TCR was taken from a woman aged 45-65 years with Graves' hyperthyroidism that later progressed to Graves' ophthalmopathy. Input material: blood. This CDR3 is CSARNVGGNQPQHF. Here the CDR3 DNA reads TGCAGTGCTAGGAATGTTGGGGGCAATCAGCCCCAGCATTTT.